This is a list of T cell receptor beta chains from one sample in a study of cytomegalovirus exposure and HLA in healthy donors. Method: immunoSEQ multiplex PCR; TCRdb's copy keeps in-frame clones and lacks some. Of 40,000 to 55,000 clones listed, 63% are singletons. Sequenced material: PBMCs. The receptor source for this set is a man in his 60s in good health and CMV-seropositive. Each CDR3 is given with its conserved first and last residue. The D gene is left open where the match is weak. For some rows the clone size is stated as once, few or many, or as a class when expanded; others skip it.

clone_size | j_call | v_call | d_call | cdr3_nt | cdr3_aa
once | TRBJ2-7 | TRBV5-4 | TRBD1 | TGTGCCAGCCATGACAGGGACTCCTACGAGCAGTACTTC | CASHDRDSYEQYF
- | TRBJ2-1 | TRBV7-6 | TRBD2 | TGTGCCAGCAGCTTCTTTTCGGCGGGAGGAACGAATGAGCAGTTCTTC | CASSFFSAGGTNEQFF
- | TRBJ2-7 | TRBV30 | - | TGTGCCTGGAGTCGGCAGGGAAGGAACGAGCAGTACTTC | CAWSRQGRNEQYF
- | TRBJ1-1 | TRBV7-2 | - | TGTGCCAGCAGCTCCTACACTGAAGCTTTCTTT | CASSSYTEAFF
- | TRBJ2-1 | TRBV7-6 | TRBD1 | TGTGCCAGCAGCATGGGACAGAGCAATGAGCAGTTCTTC | CASSMGQSNEQFF
- | TRBJ2-3 | TRBV28 | TRBD2 | TGTGCCAGCAGTTCCCCCGGACTAGCGGGAGGGTCAGATACGCAGTATTTT | CASSSPGLAGGSDTQYF
few | TRBJ2-3 | TRBV14 | TRBD2 | TGTGCCAGCAGCCAAGATCGCGGGGGTCCCTTCGGGAGGGATACGCAGTATTTT | CASSQDRGGPFGRDTQYF
- | TRBJ1-2 | TRBV18 | - | TGTGCCAGCTCATCAGGTGGTGGCTACACCTTC | CASSSGGGYTF
- | TRBJ2-2 | TRBV2 | TRBD2 | TGTGCCAGCAGTTGGACTAGCGGGGACACCGGGGAGCTGTTTTTT | CASSWTSGDTGELFF
few | TRBJ2-2 | TRBV9 | - | TGTGCCAGCAGCGTAGTTCAGAACACCGGGGAGCTGTTTTTT | CASSVVQNTGELFF
- | TRBJ2-3 | TRBV30 | TRBD2 | TGTGCCTGGAGTAGTGGGGGGGACACAGATACGCAGTATTTT | CAWSSGGDTDTQYF
few | TRBJ2-7 | TRBV11-2 | TRBD2 | TGTGCCAGCAGATTGCCCGGGGGGTCCTACGAGCAGTACTTC | CASRLPGGSYEQYF
- | TRBJ1-5 | TRBV19 | - | TGTGCCGGCGGCCGGCAGAATCAGCCCCAGCATTTT | CAGGRQNQPQHF
medium-sized | TRBJ1-2 | TRBV7-3 | - | TGTGCCAGCAGCTCCTATGGGGCACCAAGGGAACTTGGCTACACCTTC | CASSSYGAPRELGYTF
once | TRBJ2-3 | TRBV19 | - | TGTGCCAGTAGTATAAGGGAGCGCCCTAGCACAGATACGCAGTATTTT | CASSIRERPSTDTQYF
- | TRBJ1-4 | TRBV29-1 | TRBD1 | TGCAGCGTTCTTGGGACAGCTTATAATGAAAAACTGTTTTTT | CSVLGTAYNEKLFF
- | TRBJ2-7 | TRBV2 | - | TGTGCCAGCAGTGAATGGGGCAGGGCCGTCGACGAGCAGTACTTC | CASSEWGRAVDEQYF
- | TRBJ2-5 | TRBV30 | TRBD1 | TGTGCCTGGAGTGTGGGGACAGGGGCCCTTACGGGGACCCAGTACTTC | CAWSVGTGALTGTQYF
- | TRBJ1-5 | TRBV27 | TRBD1 | TGTGCCAGCAGTTTAGAGAGGGGGCCCCATCAGCCCCAGCATTTT | CASSLERGPHQPQHF
- | TRBJ2-5 | TRBV4-2 | TRBD2 | TGTGCCAGCAGCATCGCGGGGGGTCCCCAGTACTTC | CASSIAGGPQYF
- | TRBJ2-1 | TRBV7-2 | TRBD2 | TGTGCCAGCAGCTGGGGGACTAGCGGGAGCGGTGAGCAGTTCTTC | CASSWGTSGSGEQFF
few | TRBJ2-1 | TRBV2 | - | TGTGCCAGCAGTGAAGCGCTGGGCTACCGGCTGTTCTTC | CASSEALGYRLFF
- | TRBJ1-4 | TRBV7-9 | - | TGTGCCAGCAGCTTAGAGGGGGGAGGGCGCGCCAATGAAAAACTGTTTTTT | CASSLEGGGRANEKLFF
- | TRBJ1-4 | TRBV28 | - | TGTGCCAGCAGTTCGGAGGGTTTGACTAATGAAAAACTGTTTTTT | CASSSEGLTNEKLFF
- | TRBJ2-1 | TRBV27 | - | TGTGCCTCTGCTGGCGGAAACTACAATGAGCAGTTCTTC | CASAGGNYNEQFF
- | TRBJ2-5 | TRBV4-3 | - | TGCGCCAGCAGCCAAGTCCGGGGGGCGCGGGAGACCCAGTACTTC | CASSQVRGARETQYF
few | TRBJ1-2 | TRBV7-2 | TRBD1 | TGTGCCAGCAGCTCTGGGACGGGACAGGGCTTCGGCTACACCTTC | CASSSGTGQGFGYTF
few | TRBJ1-5 | TRBV5-1 | TRBD1 | TGCGCCAGCAGTCCTTACGGACAGGGTGGAGAGCCCCAGCATTTT | CASSPYGQGGEPQHF
few | TRBJ2-3 | TRBV27 | - | TGTGCCAGCAGTTTAATGGCCCGCACAGATACGCAGTATTTT | CASSLMARTDTQYF
- | TRBJ2-3 | TRBV28 | TRBD2 | TGTGCCAGCTATCGGACTAGCGGCACAGATACGCAGTATTTT | CASYRTSGTDTQYF
- | TRBJ2-7 | TRBV4-2 | TRBD1 | TGTGCCAGCAGCCAGGCAGGGGGCGAGCAGTACTTC | CASSQAGGEQYF
- | TRBJ2-7 | TRBV11-1 | TRBD1 | TGTGCCAGCACCCAGGACAGGGACGACGAGCAGTACTTC | CASTQDRDDEQYF
few | TRBJ2-3 | TRBV7-7 | - | TGTGCTAGCAGCTTAACTCTAGCGCATCCCTCACTCAACACAGATACGCAGTATTTT | CASSLTLAHPSLNTDTQYF
- | TRBJ2-2 | TRBV19 | - | TGTGCCAGTAGTATCGTACGTGAGGGGGAGCTGTTTTTT | CASSIVREGELFF
- | TRBJ2-7 | TRBV7-2 | TRBD2 | TGTGCCAGCAGCCCAACTAGCGGGCGGTCCTACGAGCAGTACTTC | CASSPTSGRSYEQYF
- | TRBJ2-3 | TRBV13 | TRBD2 | TGTGCCAGCAGCCTCGGGACTAGCGGGAGTATCGCAGATACGCAGTATTTT | CASSLGTSGSIADTQYF
- | TRBJ2-1 | TRBV5-4 | TRBD2 | TGTGCCAGCAGCCCTCAAGGGACTAGCGGGAGTAGGAGCTCCTACAATGAGCAGTTCTTC | CASSPQGTSGSRSSYNEQFF
- | TRBJ2-3 | TRBV11-2 | - | TGTGCCAGCAGCCCCTCTAGGAGTCCTAGCACAGATACGCAGTATTTT | CASSPSRSPSTDTQYF
- | TRBJ2-3 | TRBV5-1 | TRBD1 | TGCGCCAGCAGCTTCCAGGGGGCATCAGATACGCAGTATTTT | CASSFQGASDTQYF
- | TRBJ2-7 | TRBV6-5 | - | TGTGCCAGCAGGGTCCCTAGGTCCCCTTACGAGCAGTACTTC | CASRVPRSPYEQYF
- | TRBJ2-7 | TRBV30 | TRBD1 | TGTGCCTGGAACAGGGGTCCGGACGGCGGGCAGTACTTC | CAWNRGPDGGQYF
- | TRBJ1-5 | TRBV19 | - | TGTGCCAGTAGTAACTGGGGAGAAGGCAATCAGCCCCAGCATTTT | CASSNWGEGNQPQHF
few | TRBJ2-7 | TRBV5-5 | TRBD2 | TGTGCCAGCAGCTGGGACTTGGGGGGGGTCGAGCAGTACTTC | CASSWDLGGVEQYF
- | TRBJ2-7 | TRBV2 | - | TGTGCCAGCAGTGACCCGGACAGCTCCTACGAGCAGTACTTC | CASSDPDSSYEQYF
- | TRBJ2-3 | TRBV27 | - | TGTGCCAGCAGTTTATCATCAGCGTTTAGCACAGATACGCAGTATTTT | CASSLSSAFSTDTQYF
- | TRBJ2-5 | TRBV7-2 | - | TGTGCCAGCAGCTCTATACTAGCAAAAGGTGACCAGTACTTC | CASSSILAKGDQYF
few | TRBJ2-1 | TRBV9 | TRBD2 | TGTGCCAGCAGTAGCGGGAGTCTTCCCGATGAGCAGTTCTTC | CASSSGSLPDEQFF
- | TRBJ1-1 | TRBV15 | - | TGTGCCACCTCTCTCGAGCTCAACACTGAAGCTTTCTTT | CATSLELNTEAFF
- | TRBJ1-1 | TRBV9 | TRBD1 | TGTGCCAGCAGTAGAGGGACAGAGAACACTGAAGCTTTCTTT | CASSRGTENTEAFF
few | TRBJ1-5 | TRBV5-1 | TRBD1 | TGCGCCAGCAGCCCCGACAGGGACAATCAGCCCCAGCATTTT | CASSPDRDNQPQHF
- | TRBJ2-2 | TRBV6-7 | TRBD1 | TGTGCCAACAACGGGGACAGACTCCACACCGGGGAGCTGTTTTTT | CANNGDRLHTGELFF
- | TRBJ1-1 | TRBV6-1 | TRBD1 | TGTGCCAGCAGTGAAGCTACAGGGGGTTGGGCTGAAGCTTTCTTT | CASSEATGGWAEAFF
once | TRBJ2-7 | TRBV14 | - | TGTGCCAGCAGCCAGCCCGCGACACCTCCTTACGAGCAGTACTTC | CASSQPATPPYEQYF